One and the same sample provided the 32 T cell receptor beta chains below, sequenced in a study of blood T cell repertoires in COVID-19. Sequencing was performed with immunoSEQ multiplex PCR; in TCRdb, only in-frame clones are kept and a portion is missing. The data show about 190,000 clones, approximately 80% seen once. Specimen: peripheral blood. These receptors were taken from a human donor in a cohort sampled during active COVID-19.

This clone was observed once. The chain joins TRBV6-6 to TRBJ1-1; perhaps TRBD1 as D (6 bases). Trimming shortened V by 7 bases and J by 2 bases, and 17 bases separated the two germline ends. CDR3 length: 15 residues. In germline, CDR1 is MNHNY, CDR2 SVGAGI (reference sequence). The DNA of the CDR3 is TGTGCCAGCATGAATGGACAGAGACTTAACACTGAAGCTTTCTTT. Its translation: CASMNGQRLNTEAFF.

V and J are TRBV27 and TRBJ2-7, with 9 nucleotides matching TRBD1. The CDR3 sequence is 16 residues long. Germline V CDR1 and CDR2: MNHEY, SMNVEV (reference sequence). V gave up 3 bases and J gave up 5 bases; unmatched junction bases: 11. CDR3 bases: TGTGCCAGCAGTTTGCAGCACGGGACAGGGTTACACGAGCAGTACTTC. It encodes CASSLQHGTGLHEQYF.

This chain joins TRBV7-8 and TRBJ1-2, with TRBD1 as a possible D gene (5 bases). Trimming cost V 2 bases and J 3 bases, with 19 bases left between them. The length of the CDR3 is 17 residues. Per germline, CDR1 SGHVS and CDR2 FQNEAQ. The CDR3: CASSLLSGGSEDYGYTF. In DNA, the CDR3 is TGTGCCAGCAGCTTACTCAGTGGGGGGAGTGAGGACTATGGCTACACCTTC.

The rearrangement uses TRBV19 and TRBJ2-2; D is possibly TRBD2 (5 bases). Germline lookup yields CDR1 LNHDA and CDR2 SQIVND (reference sequence). V was cut by 3 bases and J by 4 bases, with 15 bases left in between. The CDR3 covers 16 residues. This CDR3 is CASSIPRTRGTGELFF. The CDR3 nucleotides are TGTGCCAGTAGTATTCCGCGGACTCGGGGCACCGGGGAGCTGTTTTTT.

The gene calls are TRBV5-1 and TRBJ1-4, with D perhaps matching TRBD1 (5 bases). Germline V gene sequence: CDR1 SGHRS, CDR2 YFSETQ. This CDR3 has 14 amino acids. V lost 0 bases, J lost 6 bases, and 9 bases lay in between. CDR3 in amino acids: CASSLAGGDEKLFF. CDR3 nucleotides: TGCGCCAGCAGCTTGGCCGGAGGGGATGAAAAACTGTTTTTT.

The rearrangement joins TRBV2 to TRBJ2-4; 11 bases map to TRBD2. The V and J ends lost 6 bases and 5 bases, in that order; junction bases with no gene match: 9. From germline, CDR1 is SNHLY and CDR2 FYNNEI. The CDR3 extends over 16 amino acids. CDR3 sequence reads: CASRGHLAGGQNIQYF. DNA of the CDR3: TGTGCCAGCAGGGGACATCTAGCGGGGGGACAAAACATTCAGTACTTC.

The V gene is TRBV12-3 or TRBV12-4, the J gene TRBJ2-3; the D is unclear. The CDR3 contains 11 residues. Between the trimmed V and J ends, which lost 1 base and 11 bases, there was a span of 7 bases. The CDR3 sequence is CASSLGSGQYF. The CDR3 region has the DNA TGTGCCAGCAGTTTAGGGTCGGGGCAGTATTTT.

This clone was recorded only once. The chain is built from TRBV10-3 and TRBJ2-5; the match to TRBD2 covers 8 bases. This CDR3 is built from 16 residues. CDR1 ENHRY and CDR2 SYGVKD come from the germline V gene. V lost 0 bases and J lost 2; bases outside the gene matches: 5. This CDR3 is CAISESGGGWQETQYF. DNA for the CDR3: TGTGCCATCAGTGAGTCCGGGGGGGGATGGCAAGAGACCCAGTACTTC.

The V gene is TRBV5-1, the J gene TRBJ2-7, with 8 bases that match TRBD1. Germline lookup yields CDR1 SGHRS and CDR2 YFSETQ. This CDR3 contains 15 residues. Losses at the gene ends were 5 bases for V and 7 bases for J; bases not matched to a gene: 14. CDR3 nucleotides: TGCGCCAGCAGGTTCGAGACAGGGGCTGTAAAGGAGCAGTACTTC. This codes for CASRFETGAVKEQYF.

The rearrangement links TRBV5-4 to TRBJ2-1; 7 nucleotides match TRBD1. Trimming took 4 bases from V and 0 from J; bases not matched to a gene: 7. The V gene's germline CDR1 is SGHNT and CDR2 YYREEE (reference sequence). This CDR3 has 16 residues. The CDR3 protein is CASSTGQPSSYNEQFF. The CDR3 DNA reads TGTGCCAGCAGCACGGGACAGCCTAGCTCCTACAATGAGCAGTTCTTC.

Here the CDR3 reads CASSFTKPAKHTF. DNA of the CDR3: TGTGCCAGCAGTTTTACTAAACCCGCTAAGCACACCTTC. The J gene is TRBJ1-2, the V gene TRBV28; no definite D call. CDR3 length: 13 amino acids. From germline, CDR1 is MDHEN and CDR2 SYDVKM. The V end lost 3 bases, the J end lost 12 bases, and 17 bases lay between the germline ends.

The chain carries TRBV3-1 (or the pseudogene TRBV3-2) and TRBJ1-1; a possible D gene is TRBD1 (5 bases). The V end lost 4 bases, the J end lost 0 bases, and 12 bases lay between the germline ends. The CDR3 spans 15 residues. CDR1 and CDR2 (germline): LGHDT, YNNKEL (reference sequence). CDR3 loop: CASSPRTSMNTEAFF. The CDR3, as DNA: TGTGCCAGCAGCCCTCGGACAAGTATGAACACTGAAGCTTTCTTT.

Only one count was recorded for this clone. V is TRBV5-1 and J is TRBJ2-5; perhaps TRBD2 as D (5 bases). The CDR3 consists of 15 residues. Looked up from germline, CDR1 is SGHRS and CDR2 is YFSETQ. The V end lost 1 base, the J end lost 5 bases, and 15 bases lay between the germline ends. CDR3 coding DNA: TGCGCCAGCAGCTTGCCAGGAGGAGGATCGGAGACCCAGTACTTC. Amino acid sequence: CASSLPGGGSETQYF.

The rearrangement links TRBV14 to TRBJ2-7; D is uncertain. V lost 1 base, J lost 2 bases, and 6 bases lay in between. This CDR3 contains 13 residues. Per germline, CDR1 SGHDN and CDR2 FVKESK. The CDR3 reads CASSQGPPYEQYF. The CDR3 DNA reads as TGTGCCAGCAGCCAAGGGCCCCCCTACGAGCAGTACTTC.

The V and J genes are TRBV18 and TRBJ2-3; TRBD2 aligns across 9 bases. Germline V gene lookup returns CDR1 KGHSH and CDR2 LQKENI. J was trimmed by 2 bases and V by 3 bases; bases with no gene match: 9. The CDR3 extends over 17 amino acids. The DNA of the CDR3 is TGTGCCAGCTCACCCCTGGGGGGACTAGCTATCACAGATACGCAGTATTTT. Translation: CASSPLGGLAITDTQYF.

The chain employs TRBV2 and TRBJ1-1, with no clear D. The CDR3 runs 13 residues. V lost 7 bases, J lost 3 bases, and 12 bases lay in between. Germline loops: CDR1 SNHLY, CDR2 FYNNEI. CDR3 DNA sequence: TGTGCCAGCATTGCCTGGAGGGACACTGAAGCTTTCTTT. Its translation is CASIAWRDTEAFF.

The chain joins TRBV29-1 to TRBJ1-1, with 10 bases that match TRBD1. The CDR3 sequence is 14 residues long. Germline trimming cut 6 bases from V and 5 bases from J; bases unmatched to any gene: 9. The germline CDR1 and CDR2 sequences are SQVTM and ANQGSEA. The CDR3 reads CSVDRGRIKTEAFF. The CDR3 DNA reads as TGCAGCGTCGACAGGGGGCGGATCAAAACTGAAGCTTTCTTT.

The chain links TRBV6-4 to TRBJ2-1; 8 bases map to TRBD2. Germline CDR1 MRHNA, CDR2 SNTAGT. After removal of 0 bases from V and 0 bases from J, the junction contained 4 bases not matched to a gene. This CDR3 spans 17 amino acids. The CDR3 nucleotides are TGTGCCAGCAGTGACTCGGCGCTAGCGGGCTCCTACAATGAGCAGTTCTTC. Translating gives CASSDSALAGSYNEQFF.

The J gene is TRBJ2-5, the V gene TRBV9; TRBD1 agrees at 7 bases. From germline, CDR1 is SGDLS and CDR2 YYNGEE. The trim removed 2 bases at V and 6 bases at J, leaving 7 bases unmatched. The CDR3 length is 14 residues. Written as DNA, the CDR3 is TGTGCCAGCAGCGTTGAAGGGGGCGCGAAGACCCAGTACTTC. Translating gives CASSVEGGAKTQYF.

This clone was seen just once. The genes are TRBV29-1 and TRBJ2-1; 7 bases are a match to TRBD1. There are 18 residues in the CDR3. V gave up 2 bases and J gave up 0 bases; unmatched junction bases: 13. Germline V gene sequence: CDR1 SQVTM, CDR2 ANQGSEA. CDR3 DNA sequence: TGCAGCGTTGAAAAGGGACGTCGACAGGGCAGCTCCTACAATGAGCAGTTCTTC. The encoded protein is CSVEKGRRQGSSYNEQFF.

The chain carries TRBV7-9 and TRBJ1-2; D is perhaps TRBD1 (5 bases). CDR3 length: 12 amino acids. V was pared by 6 bases and J by 8 bases, with 13 bases between. Looked up from germline, CDR1 is SEHNR and CDR2 is FQNEAQ (reference sequence). This chain's CDR3 is CASSSDMAGYTF. In DNA form, the CDR3 reads TGTGCCAGCAGTTCGGACATGGCCGGCTACACCTTC.

The chain carries TRBV5-1 and TRBJ1-4; perhaps TRBD1 as D (5 bases). The CDR3 contains 14 residues. Germline V gives CDR1 SGHRS, CDR2 YFSETQ. V was clipped by 2 bases and J by 6 bases, with 11 bases between them. CDR3 nucleotides: TGCGCCAGCAGCTTTATGGGACTAGATGAAAAACTGTTTTTT. It specifies CASSFMGLDEKLFF.

Only one count was recorded for this clone. The chain carries TRBV18 and TRBJ1-6; possible D gene TRBD1, 5 bases. Germline V gene sequence: CDR1 KGHSH, CDR2 LQKENI. The CDR3 consists of 17 residues. V dropped 6 bases and J dropped 9 bases, with 24 bases sitting between them. The CDR3 DNA sequence: TGTGCCAGCTCCCTCGGGGAGGTTAGTCCAGGGTCTTCACCCCTCCACTTT. Its protein product is CASSLGEVSPGSSPLHF.

V gene TRBV6-6 combines with J gene TRBJ2-2; TRBD1 might be the D (6 bases). CDR1 is MNHNY, CDR2 SVGAGI, per germline (reference sequence). V gave up 6 bases and J gave up 4 bases, with 12 bases separating them. There are 14 residues in the CDR3. This CDR3 reads CASRGGQFTGELFF. The DNA of the CDR3 is TGTGCCAGCAGAGGAGGACAGTTCACCGGGGAGCTGTTTTTT.

The V call is TRBV7-9, the J call TRBJ1-3; D might be TRBD1 (6 bases). V shed 6 bases and J shed 0 bases, with 15 bases lying between them. The CDR3 loop spans 16 amino acids. Germline V CDR1 and CDR2: SEHNR, FQNEAQ (reference sequence). The CDR3 region is CASSLDRPHSGNTIYF. In DNA form, the CDR3 reads TGTGCCAGCAGTCTCGACAGGCCTCACTCTGGAAACACCATATATTTT.

The rearrangement joins TRBV9 to TRBJ1-6; perhaps TRBD1 as D (6 bases). CDR1 and CDR2 (germline): SGDLS, YYNGEE. Trimming removed 3 bases from V and 9 bases from J, with 19 bases in between. This CDR3 has 16 amino acids. The CDR3 here is CASSGFATGQSSPLHF. Here the CDR3 DNA reads TGTGCCAGCAGCGGCTTCGCAACAGGGCAAAGTTCACCCCTCCACTTT.

The gene calls are TRBV19 and TRBJ2-5; maybe TRBD2 (5 bases). The germline CDR1 and CDR2 sequences are LNHDA and SQIVND (reference sequence). This CDR3 comprises 12 residues. Trimming stripped 6 bases from V and 5 bases from J, with 10 bases between. The CDR3 DNA reads as TGTGCCAGTAGCGAGGGAGTTGAGACCCAGTACTTC. Encoded protein: CASSEGVETQYF.

The V call is TRBV27, the J call TRBJ2-2; perhaps TRBD2 as D (6 bases). Looked up from germline, CDR1 is MNHEY and CDR2 is SMNVEV (reference sequence). Trimming left V 10 bases short and J 3 bases short, with 21 bases between. This CDR3 contains 16 residues. The CDR3 bases are TGTGCCACCAGAACTCCCGGGAGCTGGGACACCGGGGAGCTGTTTTTT. It is translated as CATRTPGSWDTGELFF.

J is TRBJ1-4 and V is TRBV19; possible D gene TRBD1, 5 bases. Deletions cut 7 bases from V and 5 bases from J, with 17 bases between. CDR1 is LNHDA and CDR2 is SQIVND in the germline V gene (reference sequence). The CDR3 consists of 15 residues. CDR3 loop: CASMELTDPNEKLFF. CDR3 sequence (DNA): TGTGCCAGTATGGAGCTGACAGACCCGAATGAAAAACTGTTTTTT. Full variable domain (rest looked up from reference TRBV19 and TRBJ1-4): DGGITQSPKYLFRKEGQNVTLSCEQNLNHDAMYWYRQDPGQGLRLIYYSQIVNDFQKGDIAEGYSVSREKKESFPLTVTSAQKNPTAFYLCASMELTDPNEKLFFGSGTQLSVL.

The chain employs TRBV7-2 and TRBJ1-2, with TRBD1 matching over 8 bases. CDR3 length: 15 residues. The V gene's germline CDR1 is SGHTA and CDR2 FQGNSA. V lost 2 bases and J lost 4; bases outside the gene matches: 6. The CDR3 nucleotides read TGTGCCAGCAGCTTAATGGGACAGGCAAGCTATGGCTACACCTTC. As protein: CASSLMGQASYGYTF. Together with reference TRBV7-2 and TRBJ1-2, the CDR3 gives the full variable domain: GAGVSQSPSNKVTEKGKDVELRCDPISGHTALYWYRQSLGQGLEFLIYFQGNSAPDKSGLPSDRFSAERTGGSVSTLTIQRTQQEDSAVYLCASSLMGQASYGYTFGSGTRLTVV.

The rearrangement uses TRBV5-1 and TRBJ2-7; D is undetermined. The V gene's germline CDR1 is SGHRS and CDR2 YFSETQ. The CDR3 contains 15 residues. The V end was cut by 0 bases, the J end by 0 bases, with 10 bases between. The CDR3 bases are TGCGCCAGCAGCTTGGTCATAGCCAGCTCCTACGAGCAGTACTTC. It codes for CASSLVIASSYEQYF.

The rearrangement joins TRBV19 to TRBJ1-4; tentative D call: TRBD1 (6 bases). CDR3 length: 13 amino acids. Germline loops: CDR1 LNHDA, CDR2 SQIVND (reference sequence). V lost 6 bases and J 8 bases, leaving 13 bases between the germline ends. The CDR3 region is CASSGQGQEKLFF. The CDR3 DNA is TGTGCCAGTAGCGGGCAGGGACAAGAAAAACTGTTTTTT.